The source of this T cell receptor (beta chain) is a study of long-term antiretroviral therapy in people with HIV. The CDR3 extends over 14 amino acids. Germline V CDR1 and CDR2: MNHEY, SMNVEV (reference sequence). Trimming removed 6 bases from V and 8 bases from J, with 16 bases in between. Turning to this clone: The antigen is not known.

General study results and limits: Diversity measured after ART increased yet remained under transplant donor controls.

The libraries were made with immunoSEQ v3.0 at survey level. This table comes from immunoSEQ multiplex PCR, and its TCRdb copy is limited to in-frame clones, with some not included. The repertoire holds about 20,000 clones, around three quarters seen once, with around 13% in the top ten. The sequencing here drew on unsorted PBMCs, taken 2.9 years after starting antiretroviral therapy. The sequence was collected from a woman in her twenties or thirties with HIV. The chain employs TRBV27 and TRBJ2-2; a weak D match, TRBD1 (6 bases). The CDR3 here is CASRVQGLGGELFF. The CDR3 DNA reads TGTGCCAGCAGGGTGCAGGGGCTAGGGGGGGAGCTGTTTTTT.